The TCR beta chain described here comes from a study of CD8+ T cells in alopecia areata. The CDR3 runs 12 residues. CDR1 is SQVTM and CDR2 is ANQGSEA in the germline V gene. Between the trimmed V and J ends, which lost 5 bases and 4 bases, there was a span of 11 bases. Sequencing templates came from extracted RNA that was reverse transcribed into cDNA. Some clones are missing from TCRdb's copy, which holds only in-frame ones; the method was immunoSEQ multiplex PCR. The sample shows 170,000 or so clones, approximately 65% of them seen only once. This sample's treatment: oral pan-JAK inhibitor, 5-10 mg twice daily.

The chain carries TRBV29-1 and TRBJ2-5; D is perhaps TRBD1 or TRBD2 (5 bases each). The receptor was derived from a human donor with alopecia areata. The sample was CD4+ T cells sorted from blood, taken at week 4, from a patient treated with tofacitinib. The CDR3 sequence is CSVSQGAETQYF. CDR3 bases: TGCAGCGTTTCCCAGGGAGCAGAGACCCAGTACTTC.